This T cell receptor beta chain was captured in a study of T cells in Graves' hyperthyroidism and ophthalmopathy. The CDR3 covers 16 residues. Trimming removed 2 bases at V and 2 bases at J, with 14 bases between. CDR1 is LNHDA, CDR2 SQIVND, per germline (reference sequence). TCR beta CDR3 sequences were amplified from RNA transcripts. Primed by the HTBI set, a first-round RT-PCR was run on the TCR CDR3. TCRdb re-called the multiplex PCR reads with MiXCR, one entry per CDR3 protein. The sample gives hundreds of thousands of distinct CDR3 sequences, approximately 23% of which show up once; roughly 60% is in the top ten.

The chain uses TRBV19 and TRBJ2-3, with D possibly TRBD2 on 5 matching bases. Material for sequencing was blood. The sequence came from a man under 40 with Graves' ophthalmopathy. Here the CDR3 reads CASSISGGRNTDTQYF. Written as DNA, the CDR3 is TGTGCCAGTAGTATATCCGGCGGGCGCAACACAGATACGCAGTATTTT.